This passage covers 10 T cell receptor beta chains from one sample sequenced in a study of OX40 agonist ivuxolimab in advanced cancers. Generated by immunoSEQ multiplex PCR, the TCRdb table keeps only in-frame clones and is missing some. The table records 50,000 or so clones, about 89% of them present only once. Material: CD4+ or CD8+ T cells sorted from blood, obtained in a trial of the OX40 agonist ivuxolimab. All receptors come from an adult with an advanced solid tumor such as melanoma, head and neck, liver or kidney cancer.

J is TRBJ1-5 and V is TRBV5-1; a possible D gene is TRBD1 (5 bases). Germline CDR1 and CDR2: SGHRS and YFSETQ. The V and J ends lost 0 bases and 6 bases respectively, with 10 bases between them. CDR3 length equals 14 residues. This chain's CDR3 is CASSLDQGGQPQHF. As DNA, the CDR3 is TGCGCCAGCAGCTTGGACCAGGGTGGTCAGCCCCAGCATTTT.

This clone was counted once. This chain joins TRBV7-9 and TRBJ2-6; D remains ambiguous. Germline CDR1 SEHNR, CDR2 FQNEAQ (reference sequence). The CDR3 length is 16 residues. Trimming pared 6 bases from V and 1 base from J, leaving 13 bases between. CDR3 sequence (DNA): TGTGCCAGCAGTGATCAAGGGTTTTCTGGGGCCAACGTCCTGACTTTC. It encodes CASSDQGFSGANVLTF.

This chain uses TRBV5-1 with TRBJ2-3; D ambiguous. This CDR3 spans 15 amino acids. V lost 4 bases and J lost 2, with 14 bases in between. The germline V gene encodes CDR1 SGHRS and CDR2 YFSETQ. CDR3 protein: CASSRQTPITDTQYF. In nucleotides, the CDR3 is TGCGCCAGCAGCCGGCAGACACCCATCACAGATACGCAGTATTTT.

The chain links TRBV6-5 to TRBJ1-2; 10 bases map to TRBD1. The CDR3 is 15 amino acids. With V trimmed by 6 bases and J by 0 bases, 4 bases remained unmatched. Germline lookup yields CDR1 MNHEY and CDR2 SVGAGI. In DNA form, the CDR3 reads TGTGCCAGCAGGGACAGGGGGTTTCCTAACTATGGCTACACCTTC. Translation: CASRDRGFPNYGYTF.

The chain uses TRBV7-9 and TRBJ2-3; maybe TRBD1 (5 bases). The V gene's germline CDR1 is SEHNR and CDR2 FQNEAQ (reference sequence). Trimming pared 5 bases from V and 2 bases from J, leaving 14 bases between. The CDR3 is 15 amino acids. Here the CDR3 DNA reads TGTGCCAGCAGCCTGGGGCGCTTGAACACAGATACGCAGTATTTT. This encodes CASSLGRLNTDTQYF.

Only one count was recorded for this clone. The V and J genes are TRBV18 and TRBJ2-1; TRBD2 is a possible D gene (7 bases). Trimming removed 0 bases at V and 8 bases at J, with 17 bases between. The CDR3 totals 16 residues. Germline V gene sequence: CDR1 KGHSH, CDR2 LQKENI. CDR3 DNA sequence: TGTGCCAGCTCACCACCCCGAGGGGGGGGTGGGGATGAGCAGTTCTTC. Its protein is CASSPPRGGGGDEQFF.

V usage is TRBV4-2 and J usage is TRBJ2-5; D gene unclear. V lost 2 bases to trimming and J lost 5 bases, with 6 bases between them. There are 12 residues in the CDR3. CDR1 is LGHNA, CDR2 YNFKEQ, per germline. The CDR3 nucleotides are TGTGCCAGCAGCCAAACCCAGGAGACCCAGTACTTC. Translated, it gives CASSQTQETQYF.

The rearrangement links TRBV15 to TRBJ1-1; 10 bases fit TRBD1. Germline values: CDR1 LNHNV, CDR2 YYDKDF (reference sequence). The CDR3 runs to 13 residues. Unmatched junction bases numbered 5, after V lost 8 bases and J lost 5 bases. The CDR3 nucleotides are TGTGCCACCCGACAGGGGGCTTGGACTGAAGCTTTCTTT. Translated: CATRQGAWTEAFF.

V is TRBV27 and J is TRBJ1-2, with 9 bases lining up with TRBD1. V dropped 0 bases and J dropped 5; count of bases not matched to a gene: 16. The germline CDR1 and CDR2 sequences are MNHEY and SMNVEV (reference sequence). This CDR3 region has 19 residues. CDR3 nucleotides: TGTGCCAGCAGTTTATCGGGGGACAGGGACACGCGCCGAACTTATGGCTACACCTTC. Protein product: CASSLSGDRDTRRTYGYTF.

The CDR3 sequence is CASSDLSGSYEQYF. DNA for the CDR3: TGTGCCAGCAGTGACCTGAGCGGGAGTTACGAGCAGTACTTC. This sequence joins TRBV2 and TRBJ2-7, with 8 bases aligning to TRBD2. V shed 3 bases and J 4 bases; nucleotides not matched to a gene: 5. The CDR3 sequence is 14 residues long. From germline, CDR1 is SNHLY and CDR2 FYNNEI.